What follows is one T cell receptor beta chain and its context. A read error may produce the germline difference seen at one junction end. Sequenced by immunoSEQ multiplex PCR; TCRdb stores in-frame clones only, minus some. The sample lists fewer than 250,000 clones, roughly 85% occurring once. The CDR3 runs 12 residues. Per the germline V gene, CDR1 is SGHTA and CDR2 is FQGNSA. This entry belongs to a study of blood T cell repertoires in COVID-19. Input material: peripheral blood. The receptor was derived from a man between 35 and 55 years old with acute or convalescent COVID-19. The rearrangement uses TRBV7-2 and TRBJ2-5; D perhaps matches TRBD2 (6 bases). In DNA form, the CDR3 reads TGTGCCAGCAGCCCGGGACTTACCCCCGGGGACTTC. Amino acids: CASSPGLTPGDF.